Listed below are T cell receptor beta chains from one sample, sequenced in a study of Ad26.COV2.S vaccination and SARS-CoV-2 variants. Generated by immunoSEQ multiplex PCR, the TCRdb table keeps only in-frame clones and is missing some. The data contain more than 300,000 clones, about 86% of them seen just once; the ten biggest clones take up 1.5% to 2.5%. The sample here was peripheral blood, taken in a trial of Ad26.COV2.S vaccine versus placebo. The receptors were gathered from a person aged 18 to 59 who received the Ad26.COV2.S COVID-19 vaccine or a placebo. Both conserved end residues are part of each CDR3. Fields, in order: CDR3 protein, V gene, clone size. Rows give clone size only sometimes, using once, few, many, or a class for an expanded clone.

CDR3 protein: CASSLQGGNSPLHF; V gene: TRBV5-4; clone size: .
CDR3 protein: CASSTTGGSRGQETQYF; V gene: TRBV5-4; clone size: .
CDR3 protein: CASRRRQGAYEQYF; V gene: TRBV27; clone size: .
CDR3 protein: CASSLMTSGGTETQYF; V gene: TRBV27; clone size: .
CDR3 protein: CASSEETAEQYF; V gene: TRBV2; clone size: .
CDR3 protein: CASSLAGGLQETQYF; V gene: TRBV5-1; clone size: .
CDR3 protein: CASSTRQGRINEQFF; V gene: TRBV11-2; clone size: once
CDR3 protein: CASSAGGSKSYEQYF; V gene: TRBV7-2; clone size: .
CDR3 protein: CACRAWATDTQYF; V gene: TRBV27; clone size: once
CDR3 protein: CASSVGGAASGNTIYF; V gene: TRBV9; clone size: .
CDR3 protein: CASSLGGHGGYTF; V gene: TRBV5-1; clone size: .
CDR3 protein: CASSPQDRGHTGELFF; V gene: TRBV6-2/TRBV6-3; clone size: few
CDR3 protein: CASSKGLAVSASTDTQYF; V gene: TRBV19; clone size: .
CDR3 protein: CASSPRQAGELFF; V gene: TRBV18; clone size: .
CDR3 protein: CSVEDMRAATYNEQFF; V gene: TRBV29-1; clone size: .
CDR3 protein: CASSQGQGALGYTF; V gene: TRBV4-1; clone size: .
CDR3 protein: CASSLPQRPGDTEAFF; V gene: TRBV7-9; clone size: once
CDR3 protein: CASSLGALGYYEQYF; V gene: TRBV19; clone size: .
CDR3 protein: CASSTEWSPLHF; V gene: TRBV27; clone size: .
CDR3 protein: CASSNTGTGFFGANVLTF; V gene: TRBV18; clone size: .
CDR3 protein: CASSQATVSSGYTF; V gene: TRBV4-3; clone size: once
CDR3 protein: CASSPSSGGVLNQDTQYF; V gene: TRBV7-2; clone size: .
CDR3 protein: CASISGRTEAFF; V gene: TRBV6-5; clone size: .
CDR3 protein: CASSLMGANTEAFF; V gene: TRBV5-4; clone size: .
CDR3 protein: CASSQWTGASNQPQHF; V gene: TRBV3-1/TRBV3-2; clone size: .
CDR3 protein: CSGNSGNTIYF; V gene: TRBV29-1; clone size: .
CDR3 protein: CASTRGTSGGVDEQYF; V gene: TRBV4-2; clone size: .
CDR3 protein: CASSLLTRFTGELFF; V gene: TRBV11-2; clone size: .
CDR3 protein: CASSPGPNHEQFF; V gene: TRBV18; clone size: .
CDR3 protein: CASSFSGGNYEQYF; V gene: TRBV5-4; clone size: .
CDR3 protein: CASRSATQETQYF; V gene: TRBV6-5; clone size: .
CDR3 protein: CASSYSGGIGTQYF; V gene: TRBV6-2/TRBV6-3; clone size: .
CDR3 protein: CASSSPRTFSGEQYF; V gene: TRBV28; clone size: .
CDR3 protein: CASSQLRSDRNEQFF; V gene: TRBV3-1/TRBV3-2; clone size: once
CDR3 protein: CASSQSYSGNTIYF; V gene: TRBV7-2; clone size: .
CDR3 protein: CSASGGRRGPEAFF; V gene: TRBV20-1; clone size: .
CDR3 protein: CASSEEGGQETQYF; V gene: TRBV6-1; clone size: .
CDR3 protein: CASQQRGVNNEQFF; V gene: TRBV27; clone size: .
CDR3 protein: CASSPTQRQGYEQYF; V gene: TRBV5-1; clone size: .
CDR3 protein: CASSLAGGGAYEQYF; V gene: TRBV5-4; clone size: .
CDR3 protein: CASSQTGVNQPQHF; V gene: TRBV6-5; clone size: .
CDR3 protein: CASGYVVGEQFF; V gene: TRBV12-5; clone size: .
CDR3 protein: CASSQDPNRGIEGYTF; V gene: TRBV4-3; clone size: .
CDR3 protein: CASSQPLGAAYEQYF; V gene: TRBV6-2/TRBV6-3; clone size: .
CDR3 protein: CASSQDRAAYNEQFF; V gene: TRBV4-3; clone size: .
CDR3 protein: CASSYLPRAYSYEQYF; V gene: TRBV6-5; clone size: .
CDR3 protein: CASSPDPLYGYTF; V gene: TRBV7-3; clone size: .
CDR3 protein: CASSPLAGVASEQYF; V gene: TRBV9; clone size: few
CDR3 protein: CASSPNPGQLNSPLHF; V gene: TRBV18; clone size: .
CDR3 protein: CASSQRDFGTEAFF; V gene: TRBV3-1/TRBV3-2; clone size: .
CDR3 protein: CASSLASGLYGYTF; V gene: TRBV27; clone size: once
CDR3 protein: CASSQAGNTEAFF; V gene: TRBV4-3; clone size: .
CDR3 protein: CASSMSGQGVAEQFF; V gene: TRBV19; clone size: .
CDR3 protein: CASSYSGNTIYF; V gene: TRBV6-2/TRBV6-3; clone size: .
CDR3 protein: CASSLRTGGEQYF; V gene: TRBV6-5; clone size: .
CDR3 protein: CASSQDRVLVNTEAFF; V gene: TRBV4-2; clone size: .
CDR3 protein: CASSLWDGPYEQYF; V gene: TRBV7-2; clone size: .